Following are 32 T cell receptor beta chains from one sample sequenced in a study of shared clonotypes between healthy human individuals (dated by TCRdb to 2018 to 2020). The library was built by means of the immunoSEQ multiplex PCR assay. What TCRdb holds here is the immuneACCESS table cut down to in-frame rearrangements. Part of the clones is not present; checked against another copy, under half of the missing clones reflect an unresolved V gene, and the others are unexplained. The sample contains roughly 720,000 clones, about 90% of them found a single time. The ten largest make up 30% to 40% of the sample. The specimen sequenced was memory CD8+ T cells from PBMCs. The sample's cell subset or site, from its label and the paper: CD45RO+ cells pooled with CCR7-negative TemRA cells. Receptor source: a man aged 18-30 years in good health. Some clones in this sample may be carry-over from other donors' samples.

This clone has a single count. The chain carries TRBV5-3 and TRBJ2-7; D unclear. TRBV5-3 is filed as an ORF, its function uncertain. The CDR3 contains 15 residues. V lost 4 bases to trimming and J lost 1 base, with 15 bases between them. CDR3 region: CARSVKGLGSYEQYF. In nucleotides, the CDR3 is TGTGCCAGAAGCGTGAAAGGGTTGGGTTCCTACGAGCAGTACTTC.

The J gene is TRBJ2-2, the V gene TRBV27, with 8 bases matching TRBD2. CDR1 and CDR2 (germline): MNHEY, SMNVEV (reference sequence). This CDR3 region has 12 residues. The trim removed 8 bases at V and 6 bases at J, leaving 2 bases unmatched. CDR3 region: CASLAGPGELFF. The DNA for the CDR3 is TGTGCCAGCTTAGCGGGACCCGGGGAGCTGTTTTTT.

The chain combines TRBV27 with TRBJ2-1, with D perhaps TRBD1 or TRBD2 (5 bases each). The V and J ends lost 5 bases and 8 bases respectively, with 22 bases between them. Germline V gene lookup returns CDR1 MNHEY and CDR2 SMNVEV (reference sequence). The CDR3 consists of 16 residues. The CDR3 DNA is TGTGCCAGCAGTACCATGGGTGAGGGGAAGGGTTATGAGCAGTTCTTC. This sequence encodes CASSTMGEGKGYEQFF.

The genes are TRBV4-3 and TRBJ1-2, with D possibly matching TRBD1 (5 bases). Trimming removed 3 bases at V and 4 bases at J, with 9 bases between. The CDR3 covers 13 residues. Germline assignment: CDR1 LGHNA and CDR2 YSLEER. CDR3 region: CASSHGTAYGYTF. In nucleotides, the CDR3 is TGCGCCAGCAGCCACGGGACGGCCTATGGCTACACCTTC.

The chain links TRBV28 to TRBJ2-2; 7 bases line up with TRBD1. The CDR3 runs 15 residues. V lost 2 bases and J lost 1; bases outside the gene matches: 1. Germline CDR1 and CDR2: MDHEN and SYDVKM. DNA of the CDR3: TGTGCCAGCAGTTTACGGACAGGGAACACCGGGGAGCTGTTTTTT. Protein sequence: CASSLRTGNTGELFF.

V and J are TRBV6-1 and TRBJ2-7; D may be TRBD2 (5 bases). Germline-derived CDR1 and CDR2 are MNHNS and SASEGT. This CDR3 comprises 16 residues. V lost 0 bases to trimming and J lost 2 bases, with 14 bases between them. CDR3 sequence reads: CASSEAWWEAAYEQYF. The CDR3 DNA follows: TGTGCCAGCAGTGAAGCGTGGTGGGAAGCGGCCTACGAGCAGTACTTC.

The J gene is TRBJ1-1, the V gene TRBV7-9; possible D gene TRBD1, 5 bases. Trimming took 6 bases from V and 3 from J, leaving 14 bases between them. CDR3 length equals 14 residues. Germline V gives CDR1 SEHNR, CDR2 FQNEAQ (reference sequence). CDR3 amino acids: CASRPSRVYTEAFF. CDR3 sequence (DNA): TGTGCCAGCAGGCCGTCCAGGGTTTACACTGAAGCTTTCTTT. Full variable domain (missing parts from reference TRBV7-9 and TRBJ1-1): DTGVSQNPRHKITKRGQNVTFRCDPISEHNRLYWYRQTLGQGPEFLTYFQNEAQLEKSRLLSDRFSAERPKGSFSTLEIQRTEQGDSAMYLCASRPSRVYTEAFFGQGTRLTVV.

In regard to this clone: Other DNA sequences from this sample encode an identical CDR3 as well. This rearrangement joins TRBV6-5 to TRBJ2-7, with 11 bases fitting TRBD2. V shed 6 bases, J shed 3 bases, and the junction held 7 bases outside the gene matches. The germline V gene has CDR1 MNHEY and CDR2 SVGAGI. This CDR3 region has 15 residues. CDR3 amino acids: CASSPRLAGYYEQYF. CDR3 bases: TGTGCCAGCAGCCCTCGACTAGCGGGATACTACGAGCAGTACTTC.

This chain joins TRBV11-2 and TRBJ2-7; TRBD1 or TRBD2 may be the D gene (5 bases each). The CDR3 has 13 residues. In germline, CDR1 is SGHAT, CDR2 FQNNGV. Trimming took 4 bases from V and 7 from J, leaving 14 bases between them. Here the CDR3 DNA reads TGTGCCAGCAGCTGGGACCCGATGAGTGAGCAGTACTTC. It translates to CASSWDPMSEQYF.

The chain has TRBV4-1 and TRBJ1-2, with 10 nucleotides matching TRBD1. CDR1 and CDR2 from the germline V gene are MGHRA and YSYEKL. This CDR3 is built from 15 residues. J was trimmed by 8 bases and V by 3 bases; bases with no gene match: 9. In DNA, the CDR3 is TGCGCCAGCAGCCAGACCGACAGGGGGCATGAAGGCTACACCTTC. Translation: CASSQTDRGHEGYTF.

This clone was counted a few times. The chain employs TRBV19 and TRBJ1-1; 7 nucleotides match TRBD1. Germline lookup yields CDR1 LNHDA and CDR2 SQIVND (reference sequence). After removal of 5 bases from V and 0 bases from J, the junction contained 6 bases not matched to a gene. There are 15 residues in the CDR3. CDR3 DNA: TGTGCCAGTAGTCACAGGGGCACGATGAACACTGAAGCTTTCTTT. Encoded protein: CASSHRGTMNTEAFF.

The chain links TRBV6-5 to TRBJ1-1, with D unclear. This CDR3 has 16 amino acids. V lost 0 bases and J 4 bases, leaving 15 bases between the germline ends. Germline CDR1 reads MNHEY; CDR2 reads SVGAGI. CDR3 sequence (DNA): TGTGCCAGCAGTTACTCGTCTGGGGAGACTACCACTGAAGCTTTCTTT. Residues: CASSYSSGETTTEAFF.

The V and J genes are TRBV1 and TRBJ2-1; the D segment call TRBD2 is taken from the table without a DNA check. TRBV1 is a recognized pseudogene. This CDR3 is 17 amino acids long. CDR3 in amino acids: CTSSPGSPGRAVGEQFF. CDR3 bases: TGCACCAGCAGCCCCGGTAGCCCGGGGAGGGCCGTGGGTGAGCAGTTCTTC.

The rearrangement joins TRBV10-3 to TRBJ1-1; D is uncertain. The CDR3 is made up of 14 amino acids. Trimming removed 0 bases from V and 0 bases from J, with 5 bases in between. Per the germline V gene, CDR1 is ENHRY and CDR2 is SYGVKD. CDR3 bases: TGTGCCATCAGTGAGTCCTTGATGAACACTGAAGCTTTCTTT. Protein product: CAISESLMNTEAFF.

This sequence joins TRBV5-1 and TRBJ2-1; D gene ambiguous. Trimming pared 4 bases from V and 0 bases from J, leaving 14 bases between. The CDR3 is 16 amino acids. The germline V gene has CDR1 SGHRS and CDR2 YFSETQ. The CDR3 spells CASSPPVSSSYNEQFF. In DNA, the CDR3 is TGCGCCAGCAGCCCTCCTGTATCAAGCTCCTACAATGAGCAGTTCTTC. Full variable domain (outside the CDR3, taken from reference TRBV5-1 and TRBJ2-1): KAGVTQTPRYLIKTRGQQVTLSCSPISGHRSVSWYQQTPGQGLQFLFEYFSETQRNKGNFPGRFSGRQFSNSRSEMNVSTLELGDSALYLCASSPPVSSSYNEQFFGPGTRLTVL.

This clone has a single count. The V and J genes are TRBV6-1 and TRBJ2-2; D call uncertain. Germline CDR1 MNHNS, CDR2 SASEGT. The CDR3 sequence is 15 residues long. The V end lost 5 bases, the J end lost 4 bases, and 14 bases lay between the germline ends. Here the CDR3 reads CASSLLRKPTGELFF. The CDR3 DNA follows: TGTGCCAGCAGTCTCCTCCGGAAACCCACCGGGGAGCTGTTTTTT.

V and J are TRBV4-2 and TRBJ2-7; TRBD2 might be the D (5 bases). The germline V gene has CDR1 LGHNA and CDR2 YNFKEQ. The V and J ends lost 0 bases and 3 bases respectively, with 12 bases between them. The CDR3 runs to 15 residues. The CDR3 nucleotides are TGTGCCAGCAGCCAAGATCCGGGGAACCGCTACGAGCAGTACTTC. Translated: CASSQDPGNRYEQYF.

The rearrangement links TRBV11-2 to TRBJ1-1, with a possible D match to TRBD1 (5 bases). From germline, CDR1 is SGHAT and CDR2 FQNNGV. V shed 3 bases and J shed 4 bases, with 12 bases lying between them. The CDR3 is 14 residues long. The CDR3 bases are TGTGCCAGCAGCTTCACCAGGGAGGTCACTGAAGCTTTCTTT. Its protein is CASSFTREVTEAFF. Supplemented by reference TRBV11-2 and TRBJ1-1, the full variable domain reads EAGVAQSPRYKIIEKRQSVAFWCNPISGHATLYWYQQILGQGPKLLIQFQNNGVVDDSQLPKDRFSAERLKGVDSTLKIQPAKLEDSAVYLCASSFTREVTEAFFGQGTRLTVV.

The V gene is TRBV29-1, the J gene TRBJ2-3; D remains ambiguous. The V end lost 6 bases, the J end lost 4 bases, and 8 bases lay between the germline ends. The CDR3 runs 11 residues. In germline, CDR1 is SQVTM, CDR2 ANQGSEA. Here the CDR3 reads CSVRLADTQYF. CDR3 DNA sequence: TGCAGCGTCAGACTTGCAGATACGCAGTATTTT.

The gene calls are TRBV4-3 and TRBJ1-2; D is undetermined. The germline CDR1 and CDR2 sequences are LGHNA and YSLEER. Between the trimmed V and J ends, which lost 0 bases and 4 bases, there was a span of 12 bases. The CDR3 loop spans 15 amino acids. The CDR3 reads CASSQETALIYGYTF. Here the CDR3 DNA reads TGCGCCAGCAGCCAAGAAACGGCACTGATCTATGGCTACACCTTC.

V gene TRBV9 combines with J gene TRBJ2-7; no reliable D call. Germline V gene sequence: CDR1 SGDLS, CDR2 YYNGEE. The CDR3 sequence is 13 residues long. V was pared by 4 bases and J by 3 bases, with 11 bases between. CDR3: CASSSTVGYEQYF. The CDR3 DNA follows: TGTGCCAGCAGCTCGACTGTGGGCTACGAGCAGTACTTC.

The rearrangement joins TRBV4-3 to TRBJ2-1; 8 bases match TRBD2. Trimming removed 0 bases from V and 6 bases from J; junction bases left unmatched: 13. From germline, CDR1 is LGHNA and CDR2 YSLEER. The CDR3 length is 18 residues. This CDR3 reads CASSQESGRGYSGNEQFF. CDR3 DNA: TGCGCCAGCAGCCAAGAAAGCGGGAGAGGCTATAGTGGCAATGAGCAGTTCTTC.

About this clone: A read error may be the cause here, since a much bigger clone is one base away. The chain has TRBV13 and TRBJ1-1, with D possibly matching TRBD1 (5 bases). Looked up from germline, CDR1 is PRHDT and CDR2 is FYEKMQ (reference sequence). The ends were cut back, 1 base at V and 6 bases at J, with 15 bases in the middle. CDR3 size: 15 residues. This CDR3 reads CASSLEYLGDAEAFF. In DNA, the CDR3 is TGTGCCAGCAGCTTAGAGTACCTGGGGGACGCTGAAGCTTTCTTT.

The chain carries TRBV4-2 and TRBJ2-1, with 12 bases lining up with TRBD2. V trimming: 1 base; J trimming: 9 bases; junction bases outside the gene matches: 10. The CDR3 has 17 amino acids. CDR1 is LGHNA and CDR2 is YNFKEQ in the germline V gene. CDR3 DNA sequence: TGTGCCAGCAGCCAAGTAGTGCTGCTAGCGGGAGGGGTTGAGCAGTTCTTC. This translates into CASSQVVLLAGGVEQFF.

V is TRBV6-5 and J is TRBJ1-2, with 7 bases lining up with TRBD1. The CDR3 is made up of 15 amino acids. The germline gives CDR1 MNHEY, CDR2 SVGAGI. V shed 8 bases and J 4 bases; nucleotides not matched to a gene: 13. CDR3 sequence (DNA): TGTGCCAGCTGGCGAGGGGGCAGCTGGTTCTATGGCTACACCTTC. Protein: CASWRGGSWFYGYTF.

Comment on this clone: Other DNA sequences in the same sample also yield this CDR3. This chain connects TRBV27 to TRBJ2-7; 7 nucleotides agree with TRBD2. The CDR3 runs to 14 residues. CDR1 is MNHEY and CDR2 is SMNVEV in the germline V gene (reference sequence). Germline trimming cut 5 bases from V and 0 bases from J; bases unmatched to any gene: 4. This chain's CDR3 is CASSVRGSSYEQYF. For the CDR3, the DNA is TGTGCCAGCAGTGTCCGCGGGAGCTCCTACGAGCAGTACTTC.

The chain combines TRBV7-8 with TRBJ2-1; D not certain. The CDR3 runs to 12 residues. Germline CDR1 SGHVS, CDR2 FQNEAQ. The V end lost 4 bases, the J end lost 15 bases, and 16 bases lay between the germline ends. As DNA, the CDR3 is TGTGCCAGCAGCTCAGCACCGGGCCGACTGTTCTTC. This sequence encodes CASSSAPGRLFF.

The rearrangement links TRBV11-2 to TRBJ2-7; either TRBD1 or TRBD2 may supply D (6 bases each). Germline CDR1 is SGHAT and CDR2 is FQNNGV. This CDR3 spans 16 amino acids. Trimming left V 2 bases short and J 0 bases short, with 14 bases between. This chain's CDR3 is CASSLRGVRSSYEQYF. The CDR3 nucleotides are TGTGCCAGCAGCTTAAGGGGGGTCAGGAGCTCCTACGAGCAGTACTTC.

The gene calls are TRBV28 and TRBJ1-1; 8 positions agree with TRBD1. CDR1 MDHEN and CDR2 SYDVKM come from the germline V gene. J was trimmed by 6 bases and V by 10 bases; bases with no gene match: 7. The CDR3 is made up of 12 amino acids. Here the CDR3 DNA reads TGTGCCACCCGAGACAGGGGCGCTGAAGCTTTCTTT. It specifies CATRDRGAEAFF.

The rearrangement links TRBV7-8 to TRBJ2-2, with D possibly matching TRBD2 (6 bases). Germline CDR1 and CDR2: SGHVS and FQNEAQ. The CDR3 spans 15 residues. V lost 1 base and J 6 bases, leaving 12 bases between the germline ends. The CDR3 sequence is CASSLDSPGAGELFF. The CDR3 DNA reads TGTGCCAGCAGCTTAGATTCTCCGGGAGCCGGGGAGCTGTTTTTT.

V usage is TRBV28 and J usage is TRBJ2-7; the match to TRBD1 covers 10 bases. CDR3 length equals 15 residues. J lost 5 bases, V lost 1 base, and 5 bases had no gene match. Germline CDR1 MDHEN, CDR2 SYDVKM. DNA of the CDR3: TGTGCCAGCAGTTTATCCCCGGACAGGGGGGACGAGCAGTACTTC. Protein product: CASSLSPDRGDEQYF.

This clone was recorded only once. The chain has TRBV10-1 and TRBJ2-1; possibly TRBD1 or TRBD2 for D (5 bases each). CDR1 is WNHNN and CDR2 is SYGVQD in the germline V gene (reference sequence). This CDR3 is 12 amino acids long. V was shortened by 5 bases and J by 9 bases, with 11 bases between the two germline ends. CDR3 protein: CASSFQRGEQFF. CDR3 coding DNA: TGCGCCAGCAGTTTCCAGAGGGGTGAGCAGTTCTTC.